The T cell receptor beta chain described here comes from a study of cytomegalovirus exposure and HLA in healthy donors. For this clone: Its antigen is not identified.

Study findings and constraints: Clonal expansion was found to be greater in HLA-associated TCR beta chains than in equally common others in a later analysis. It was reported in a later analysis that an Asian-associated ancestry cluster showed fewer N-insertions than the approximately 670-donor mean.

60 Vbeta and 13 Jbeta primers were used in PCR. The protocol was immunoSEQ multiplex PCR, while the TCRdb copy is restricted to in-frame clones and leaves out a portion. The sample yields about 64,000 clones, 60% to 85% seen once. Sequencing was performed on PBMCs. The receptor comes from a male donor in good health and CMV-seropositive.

In DNA, the CDR3 is TGCGCCAGCAGCGATTACAGAGGGGGCGATTGGATGGGTACGCAGTATTTT. Protein: CASSDYRGGDWMGTQYF. The chain has TRBV4-1 and TRBJ2-3, with 7 bases aligning to TRBD1. The CDR3 totals 17 residues. The germline V gene encodes CDR1 MGHRA and CDR2 YSYEKL. V lost 5 bases and J lost 8; bases outside the gene matches: 19.